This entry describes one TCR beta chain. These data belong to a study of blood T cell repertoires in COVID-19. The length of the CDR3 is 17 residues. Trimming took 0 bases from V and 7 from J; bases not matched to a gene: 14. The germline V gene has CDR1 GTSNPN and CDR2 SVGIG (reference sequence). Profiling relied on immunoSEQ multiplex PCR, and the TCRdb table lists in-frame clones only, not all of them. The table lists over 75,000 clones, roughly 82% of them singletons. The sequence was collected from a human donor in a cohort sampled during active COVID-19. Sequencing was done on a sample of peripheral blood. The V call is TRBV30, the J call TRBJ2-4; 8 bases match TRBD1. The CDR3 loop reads CAWSVRGIRDRRNIQYF. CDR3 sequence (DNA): TGTGCCTGGAGTGTACGAGGAATCCGGGACAGGCGGAACATTCAGTACTTC.